A selection of T cell receptor beta chains follows, all from one sample in a study of control samples from healthy donors and cancer patients. TCRdb's table, derived via immunoSEQ multiplex PCR, lists solely in-frame clones and lacks some. The profile shows 100,000 to 150,000 clones, about 90% of them singletons. Source material: blood. The origin of the receptors is a man aged 18 to 29 in good health. The CDR3 runs from the conserved cysteine through the conserved F or W. D genes are given only for firm matches. Clone sizes are given selectively: once, few, many, or a class where the clone is expanded.

j_gene | abundance | len | d_gene | v_gene | CDR3nt | CDR3aa
TRBJ2-7 | NA | 13 | NA | TRBV4-1 | TGCGCCAGCAGCCAAGATAGGGAATACGAGCAGTACTTC | CASSQDREYEQYF
TRBJ1-2 | NA | 17 | NA | TRBV7-6 | TGTGCCAGCAGGGAAAACAGCGGATACCCCTCTTTCTATGGCTACACCTTC | CASRENSGYPSFYGYTF
TRBJ2-2 | NA | 14 | NA | TRBV23-1 | TGCGCCAGCCTCGAGGACAGACACACCGGGGAGCTGTTTTTT | CASLEDRHTGELFF
TRBJ1-1 | NA | 16 | NA | TRBV4-2 | TGTGCCAGCAGCCAAGACAGGGACATAATGAACACTGAAGCTTTCTTT | CASSQDRDIMNTEAFF
TRBJ1-5 | NA | 14 | NA | TRBV6-2/TRBV6-3 | TGTGCCAGCAGTTACTTTGCAGCAAATCAGCCCCAGCATTTT | CASSYFAANQPQHF
TRBJ2-1 | NA | 15 | NA | TRBV5-1 | TGCGCCAGCAGCGGAGGGGGGTCAGGGTACAATGAGCAGTTCTTC | CASSGGGSGYNEQFF
TRBJ2-1 | NA | 18 | NA | TRBV10-3 | TGTGCCATCAGTGGGGAGGGGGATAAAAGGAGCTCCTACAATGAGCAGTTCTTC | CAISGEGDKRSSYNEQFF
TRBJ2-7 | once | 14 | NA | TRBV9 | TGTGCCAGCAGCGTGACCGGGGAACCCTACGAGCAGTACTTC | CASSVTGEPYEQYF
TRBJ2-1 | NA | 14 | TRBD1 | TRBV27 | TGTGCCAGCAGCAGGGGGCCTCCCTACAATGAGCAGTTCTTC | CASSRGPPYNEQFF
TRBJ1-1 | NA | 15 | TRBD1 | TRBV5-4 | TGTGCCAGCAGCTTACAGACAGGGAAGAACACTGAAGCTTTCTTT | CASSLQTGKNTEAFF
TRBJ2-1 | NA | 15 | TRBD1 | TRBV18 | TGTGCCAGCTCACCCCGACAGGGGCCCTACAATGAGCAGTTCTTC | CASSPRQGPYNEQFF
TRBJ2-1 | once | 16 | TRBD2 | TRBV7-2 | TGTGCCAGCAGCCGGACTAGCGGGAGTATGTTAAATGAGCAGTTCTTC | CASSRTSGSMLNEQFF
TRBJ1-5 | NA | 16 | TRBD1 | TRBV7-2 | TGTGCCAGCAGCCCGTACAGACAGGGGGGAAGGCAGCCCCAGCATTTT | CASSPYRQGGRQPQHF
TRBJ2-1 | NA | 20 | TRBD2 | TRBV2 | TGTGCCAGCAGTCTTGGGGGACGGAATCCCCTAGCGGGAGACAGCGATGAGCAGTTCTTC | CASSLGGRNPLAGDSDEQFF
TRBJ2-5 | NA | 15 | TRBD2 | TRBV27 | TGTGCCAGCAGTTTTTTGACTAGCGGACAAGAGACCCAGTACTTC | CASSFLTSGQETQYF
TRBJ2-3 | NA | 15 | NA | TRBV10-3 | TGTGCCATCAGTGATCCCCATACGGGCACAGATACGCAGTATTTT | CAISDPHTGTDTQYF